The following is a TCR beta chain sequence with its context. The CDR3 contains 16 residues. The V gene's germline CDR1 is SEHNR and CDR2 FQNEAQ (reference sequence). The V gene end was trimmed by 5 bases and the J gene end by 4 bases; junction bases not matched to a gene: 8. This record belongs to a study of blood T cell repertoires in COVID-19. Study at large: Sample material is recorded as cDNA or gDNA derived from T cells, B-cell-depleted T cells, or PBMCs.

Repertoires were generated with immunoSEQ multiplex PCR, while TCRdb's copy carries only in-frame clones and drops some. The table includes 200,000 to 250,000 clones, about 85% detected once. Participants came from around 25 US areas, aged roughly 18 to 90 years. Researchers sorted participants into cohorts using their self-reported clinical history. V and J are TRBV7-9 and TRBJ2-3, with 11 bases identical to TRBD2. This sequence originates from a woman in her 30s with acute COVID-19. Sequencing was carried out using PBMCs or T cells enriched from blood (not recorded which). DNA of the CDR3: TGTGCCAGCAGCCCGCAACTAGCGGGAGCGGCAGATACGCAGTATTTT. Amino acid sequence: CASSPQLAGAADTQYF.